This T cell receptor beta chain was obtained from a study of memory CD4+ T cells and cytomegalovirus serostatus. This CDR3 region has 14 residues. CDR1 and CDR2 from the germline V gene are LNHDA and SQIVND (reference sequence). The germline V and J ends were trimmed by 8 bases and 2 bases, with 15 bases remaining between them. Single viable CD3+CD4+CD8-CD45RO+ cells were sorted as the memory CD4+ T cells. Method: immunoSEQ multiplex PCR; TCRdb's copy keeps in-frame clones and lacks some. This sample has some 50,000 clones, with around 76% found just once. This chain links TRBV19 with TRBJ1-1; D might be TRBD1 (5 bases). The origin of this receptor is an adult in good health and CMV-seropositive. Sequenced sample: memory CD4+ T cells from blood. The CDR3 DNA reads TGTGCCAGTGCCAATGGGGGGGAAAACACTGAAGCTTTCTTT. This codes for CASANGGENTEAFF.